These T cell receptor beta chains were read from a single sample in a study of cytomegalovirus exposure and HLA in healthy donors. Sequencing used immunoSEQ multiplex PCR; TCRdb keeps in-frame clones, though not all of them. Found here are roughly 180,000 clones, around 80% of them singletons; the top ten hold about 4.4%. The specimen sequenced was PBMCs. All receptors derive from a woman between 45 and 60 years old in good health and CMV-seropositive. Both conserved end residues are part of each CDR3. D genes are given only for firm matches. A row's size may be missing; if present it is once, few, many or a size class.

d_gene	j_gene	v_gene	abundance	CDR3nt	CDR3aa
.	TRBJ2-7	TRBV7-2	few	TGTGCCAGCAGCCCAAGGGGTCCCCCCGAGCAGTACTTC	CASSPRGPPEQYF
TRBD2	TRBJ2-1	TRBV5-5	.	TGTGCCAGCAGCATGGGGACTAACTACAATGAGCAGTTCTTC	CASSMGTNYNEQFF
.	TRBJ2-1	TRBV7-9	once	TGTGCCAGCAGCCCCGGGACTCTCAATGAGCAGTTCTTC	CASSPGTLNEQFF
TRBD1	TRBJ2-5	TRBV10-2	.	TGCGCCAGCAGGGAAACAGGGGGCTGGGAGACCCAGTACTTC	CASRETGGWETQYF
.	TRBJ1-2	TRBV7-8	.	TGTGCCAGCAGCCCTAGACGGGTTGACTATGGCTACACCTTC	CASSPRRVDYGYTF
TRBD1	TRBJ2-3	TRBV5-1	.	TGCGCCAGCAGCTGGGGGACAGCGAGCACAGATACGCAGTATTTT	CASSWGTASTDTQYF
.	TRBJ2-3	TRBV12-2	.	TGTGCAAGTCGCTTAGGGGGGGCGGGGGACAGCACAGATACGCAGTATTTT	CASRLGGAGDSTDTQYF
TRBD2	TRBJ2-1	TRBV4-2	.	TGTGCCAGCAGCCAATTCCCGACTAGCTTCGATGAGCAGTTCTTC	CASSQFPTSFDEQFF
.	TRBJ2-7	TRBV4-1	.	TGCGCCAGCAGCCAAACACAGGACAGCGCCTACGAGCAGTACTTC	CASSQTQDSAYEQYF
TRBD1	TRBJ1-6	TRBV30	.	TGTGCCTGGGAGACAGGGGACAATTCACCCCTCCACTTT	CAWETGDNSPLHF
.	TRBJ2-5	TRBV5-1	few	TGCGCCAGCAGCGGGGGGGCCCAAGAGACCCAGTACTTC	CASSGGAQETQYF
.	TRBJ2-7	TRBV6-6	.	TGTGCCAGCAGTTACCGGGACACGACCTCGGGGGAGCAGTACTTC	CASSYRDTTSGEQYF
.	TRBJ2-5	TRBV5-1	once	TGCGCCAGCAGCCCGGGGTTTTTGGAGACCCAGTACTTC	CASSPGFLETQYF
TRBD1	TRBJ1-5	TRBV12-5	.	TGTGCTAGTGGTTTGGTTCCTGGGGGACAGGGATGCAATCAGCCCCAGCATTTT	CASGLVPGGQGCNQPQHF
.	TRBJ1-3	TRBV9	few	TGTGCCAGCAGCCCAACAGAGGGAAACACCATATATTTT	CASSPTEGNTIYF
TRBD1	TRBJ2-7	TRBV7-2	.	TGTGCCAGCAGCTTAGTTGTGGACAGGGGCTACGAGCAGTACTTC	CASSLVVDRGYEQYF
TRBD2	TRBJ2-1	TRBV7-2	.	TGTGCCAGCAGCTTACCCCCTGCTAGCGGGAGAGGTAATGAGCAGTTCTTC	CASSLPPASGRGNEQFF
TRBD1	TRBJ2-1	TRBV5-8	.	TGTGCCAGCAGCATCACGACCCCGGGACAGGGTTACAATGAGCAGTTCTTC	CASSITTPGQGYNEQFF
.	TRBJ2-1	TRBV7-9	.	TGTTCCAGCAGCTTGGATATTGCCCGAGGGGGCAATGAGCAGTTCTTC	CSSSLDIARGGNEQFF
TRBD2	TRBJ2-1	TRBV19	.	TGTGCCAGTAGTATAGGTTTGTCTAGCGGGAGCCCCTACAATGAGCAGTTCTTC	CASSIGLSSGSPYNEQFF
.	TRBJ1-1	TRBV29-1	few	TGCAGCGTTACAGTGAACACTGAAGCTTTCTTT	CSVTVNTEAFF
.	TRBJ2-2	TRBV28	once	TGTGCCAGCAGTGGATCCCGTAGCACCTACACCGGGGAGCTGTTTTTT	CASSGSRSTYTGELFF
TRBD1	TRBJ2-3	TRBV5-1	.	TGCGCCAGCAGCTCGGGACAGGGGGCTATAGATACGCAGTATTTT	CASSSGQGAIDTQYF
.	TRBJ2-6	TRBV28	.	TGTGCCAGCAGTTATAGGACTGAAGGCTCTGGGGCCAACGTCCTGACTTTC	CASSYRTEGSGANVLTF
.	TRBJ2-7	TRBV7-9	.	TGTTCCAGCAGCTTTCAGGGGTCCTACGAGCAGTACTTC	CSSSFQGSYEQYF
TRBD1	TRBJ2-1	TRBV7-2	.	TGTGCCAGCAGCTCGACAGGGAGCTCCTACAATGAGCAGTTCTTC	CASSSTGSSYNEQFF
.	TRBJ2-3	TRBV2	once	TGTGCCAGCAGCCAACTAAGAAGCACAGATACGCAGTATTTT	CASSQLRSTDTQYF
TRBD2	TRBJ2-3	TRBV30	.	TGTGCCTGGGCGGGACTAGCATGGGATACGCAGTATTTT	CAWAGLAWDTQYF
TRBD1	TRBJ1-6	TRBV4-2	once	TGTGCCAGCAGCCCAGAGACAGGGTCCCATTCACCCCTCCACTTT	CASSPETGSHSPLHF
TRBD1	TRBJ1-5	TRBV19	.	TGTGCCAGTAGTGCGGGTCAGGGGGGTCCGAATCAGCCCCAGCATTTT	CASSAGQGGPNQPQHF
.	TRBJ2-3	TRBV21-1	.	TGTGCCAGCAGCAATAATAGCGGAGGAGGATTGAGCACAGATACGCAGTATTTT	CASSNNSGGGLSTDTQYF
.	TRBJ1-1	TRBV19	.	TGTGCCAGTAGTATTTCGCCGGCTGAAGCTTTCTTT	CASSISPAEAFF
TRBD2	TRBJ2-1	TRBV4-2	.	TGTGCCAGCAGCCAAGGGCTAGCGGGAGAAGATGAGCAGTTCTTC	CASSQGLAGEDEQFF
TRBD1	TRBJ2-7	TRBV10-1	.	TGCGCCAGCAGTAGGGACAGGGAATACGAGCAGTACTTC	CASSRDREYEQYF
TRBD2	TRBJ2-7	TRBV6-5	.	TGTGCCAGCAGGCTAGGGACTAGCGGGAGGAGCGAGCAGTACTTC	CASRLGTSGRSEQYF
TRBD2	TRBJ2-1	TRBV5-1	.	TGCGCCAGCAGCTTGGGGGGACTAGCCCTATCCTACAATGAGCAGTTCTTC	CASSLGGLALSYNEQFF
TRBD2	TRBJ2-3	TRBV5-1	.	TGCGCCAGCAGCCCCGAGGGGACTAGTCGAAATACGCAGTATTTT	CASSPEGTSRNTQYF
.	TRBJ2-2	TRBV19	.	TGTGCCAGTAGCCCCTCCCCGGGGTACACCGGGGAGCTGTTTTTT	CASSPSPGYTGELFF
.	TRBJ2-7	TRBV2	.	TGTGCCAGCCTAAGGACCGGCCGGGAGGAGCAGTACTTC	CASLRTGREEQYF
TRBD1	TRBJ2-7	TRBV9	.	TGTGCCAGCAGCGGCCCGCCAGGGGGCAGGTACGAGCAGTACTTC	CASSGPPGGRYEQYF
TRBD1	TRBJ2-4	TRBV7-2	.	TGTGCCAGCAGCTTAGCCGGCAGGGGGTCCAACATTCAGTACTTC	CASSLAGRGSNIQYF
.	TRBJ2-2	TRBV6-4	.	TGTGCCAGCCGCTTACATACGAACACCGGGGAGCTGTTTTTT	CASRLHTNTGELFF
TRBD1	TRBJ1-2	TRBV2	.	TGTGCCAGCACTAGGACAGGGGGCGGTGGCTACACCTTC	CASTRTGGGGYTF
.	TRBJ1-5	TRBV5-6	few	TGTGCCAGCAGCTTGGCCGATCAGCCCCAGCATTTT	CASSLADQPQHF
.	TRBJ1-2	TRBV7-8	.	TGTGCCAGCAGCCCCAGAGTCGGGGGGCTCATGGGTGGCTACACCTTC	CASSPRVGGLMGGYTF
TRBD2	TRBJ2-1	TRBV10-3	.	TGTGCCATCAGTGCCCCATTCGGGCTAGCGGGCTACAATGAGCAGTTCTTC	CAISAPFGLAGYNEQFF
.	TRBJ1-1	TRBV7-3	.	TGTGCCAGCAGCTTAACGGCTGAGGGGAACACTGAAGCTTTCTTT	CASSLTAEGNTEAFF
TRBD1	TRBJ1-4	TRBV7-8	.	TGTGCCAGCAGCCGGACAGGGTTCCATGAAAAACTGTTTTTT	CASSRTGFHEKLFF
TRBD1	TRBJ2-7	TRBV29-1	.	TGCAGCACCCGACAGGGCAACTACGAGCAGTACTTC	CSTRQGNYEQYF
TRBD1	TRBJ1-5	TRBV29-1	once	TGCAGCGTTTGGACAGGGGGAGACCATCAGCCCCAGCATTTT	CSVWTGGDHQPQHF
TRBD2	TRBJ2-1	TRBV4-2	.	TGTGCCAGCAGCCAAGTACTAGCGGGAGTAGGTGAGCGGTTCTTC	CASSQVLAGVGERFF